The clone carrying this T cell receptor beta chain was recorded only once. Its antigen is still unknown. Stable hyperthyroidism: no ophthalmopathy progression over 18 months of follow-up. The sample comes from a study of T cells in Graves' hyperthyroidism and ophthalmopathy. The investigators amplified TCR beta CDR3 regions from RNA transcripts. The primer set for the first-round RT-PCR of the TCR CDR3 was HTBI. TCRdb ran MiXCR on the multiplex PCR reads and lists one entry per CDR3 protein. The data contain roughly 100,000 distinct CDR3 sequences, 45% to 50% of them singletons. This CDR3 comprises 11 residues. V gave up 2 bases and J gave up 14 bases, with 11 bases separating them. The germline V gene has CDR1 SGHTA and CDR2 FQGNSA. Study results and limitations: Stable hyperthyroidism and ophthalmopathy were separated using 13 V-J signatures. Most thyroid clonotypes expanded above 0.001 appeared in blood too.

Sequencing used blood. This TCR was sampled from a man aged 35-49 years with Graves' hyperthyroidism. The chain joins TRBV7-2 to TRBJ2-3, with D possibly being TRBD1 (5 bases). The CDR3 is CASSLTGQGYF. The CDR3 DNA follows: TGTGCCAGCAGCTTAACTGGGCAGGGGTATTTT.